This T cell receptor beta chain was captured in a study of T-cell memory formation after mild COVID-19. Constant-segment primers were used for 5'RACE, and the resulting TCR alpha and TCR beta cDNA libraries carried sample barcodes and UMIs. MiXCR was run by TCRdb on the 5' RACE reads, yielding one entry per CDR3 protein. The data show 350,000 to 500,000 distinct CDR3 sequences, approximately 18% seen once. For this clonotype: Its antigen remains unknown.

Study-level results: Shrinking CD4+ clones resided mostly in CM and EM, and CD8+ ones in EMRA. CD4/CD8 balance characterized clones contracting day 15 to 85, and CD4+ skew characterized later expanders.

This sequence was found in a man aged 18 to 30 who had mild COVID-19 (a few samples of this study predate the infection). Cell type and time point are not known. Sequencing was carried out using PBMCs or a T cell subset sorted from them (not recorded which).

The chain's CDR3 is CASSFHAGLAGELFF. The CDR3 DNA follows: TGTGCCAGCAGCTTTCATGCCGGGTTGGCTGGGGAGCTGTTTTTT. The rearrangement joins TRBV11-2 to TRBJ2-2; D gene uncertain. The V gene's germline CDR1 is SGHAT and CDR2 FQNNGV. This CDR3 has 15 residues. Trimming pared 3 bases from V and 8 bases from J, leaving 16 bases between.